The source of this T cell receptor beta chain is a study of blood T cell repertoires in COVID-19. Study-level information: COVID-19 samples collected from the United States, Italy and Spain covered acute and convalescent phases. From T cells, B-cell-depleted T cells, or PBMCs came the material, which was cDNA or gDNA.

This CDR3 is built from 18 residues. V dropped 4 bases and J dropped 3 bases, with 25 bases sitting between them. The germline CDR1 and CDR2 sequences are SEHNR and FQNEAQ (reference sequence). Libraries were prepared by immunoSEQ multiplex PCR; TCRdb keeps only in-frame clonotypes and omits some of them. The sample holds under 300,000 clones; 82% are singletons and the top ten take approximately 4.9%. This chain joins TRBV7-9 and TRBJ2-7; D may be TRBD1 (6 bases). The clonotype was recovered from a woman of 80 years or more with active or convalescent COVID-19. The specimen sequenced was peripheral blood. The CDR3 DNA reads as TGTGCCAGCAGCTACCTAGGGGGAGACACCTTCCCCAACTACGAGCAGTACTTC. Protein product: CASSYLGGDTFPNYEQYF.